The rows below give T cell receptor beta chains drawn from one sample of a study of cytomegalovirus exposure and HLA in healthy donors. Sequenced by immunoSEQ multiplex PCR; TCRdb stores in-frame clones only, minus some. Of about 240,000 clones listed, about 90% are singletons. The source material was PBMCs. The source of these receptors is a woman in her thirties in good health and CMV-seropositive. Both conserved end residues are part of each CDR3. A D gene is named only where the DNA matches it firmly. A clone size is listed for some rows: how often the clone was seen (once, few, many), or a class if it is expanded.

abundance	d_gene	v_gene	j_gene	CDR3nt	CDR3aa
.	TRBD2	TRBV13	TRBJ2-2	TGTGCCAGCAGACTAGCGGGAGAAGGATCCGGGGAGCTGTTTTTT	CASRLAGEGSGELFF
once	TRBD1	TRBV29-1	TRBJ2-7	TGCAGCGTGAGTCAGGGGGCCACCGAGCAGTACTTC	CSVSQGATEQYF
.	.	TRBV11-2	TRBJ2-1	TGTGCCAGCAGCCCGAGCAACTTCGATGAGCAGTTCTTC	CASSPSNFDEQFF
.	TRBD2	TRBV10-2	TRBJ2-5	TGCGCCAGCAGTGAAGGCGGTGCGGAACTAGCGGGAGAAGAGACCCAGTACTTC	CASSEGGAELAGEETQYF
.	.	TRBV20-1	TRBJ2-5	TGCGGAATTGAGGCCCAAGAGACCCAGTACTTC	CGIEAQETQYF
.	.	TRBV30	TRBJ2-1	TGTGCCTGGGAAGGGGGGGGGTTGAGTGAGCAGTTCTTC	CAWEGGGLSEQFF
.	TRBD2	TRBV27	TRBJ2-5	TGTGCCAGCAGTTTATTGGGACTAGGTCGGTCGTCGGAGACCCAGTACTTC	CASSLLGLGRSSETQYF
.	TRBD1	TRBV28	TRBJ2-5	TGTGCCAGCAGTACGGGACAGGGGGTCAGGGGAAGGGAGACCCAGTACTTC	CASSTGQGVRGRETQYF
.	.	TRBV6-5	TRBJ2-3	TGTGCCAGCAGTTACGGGAGCAGTAGCACAGATACGCAGTATTTT	CASSYGSSSTDTQYF
.	TRBD2	TRBV19	TRBJ2-3	TGTGCCAGTAGGAGAAAGCTAGCGGGAGGGGACACGCAGTATTTT	CASRRKLAGGDTQYF
.	TRBD2	TRBV5-1	TRBJ2-5	TGCGCCAGCAGCTTGGCCGGCGCGGGAGGAGGTGAGACCCAGTACTTC	CASSLAGAGGGETQYF
.	TRBD1	TRBV25-1	TRBJ2-1	TGTGCCAGCAGTGAACGGGGCGGGACAGGGTTCTACAATGAGCAGTTCTTC	CASSERGGTGFYNEQFF